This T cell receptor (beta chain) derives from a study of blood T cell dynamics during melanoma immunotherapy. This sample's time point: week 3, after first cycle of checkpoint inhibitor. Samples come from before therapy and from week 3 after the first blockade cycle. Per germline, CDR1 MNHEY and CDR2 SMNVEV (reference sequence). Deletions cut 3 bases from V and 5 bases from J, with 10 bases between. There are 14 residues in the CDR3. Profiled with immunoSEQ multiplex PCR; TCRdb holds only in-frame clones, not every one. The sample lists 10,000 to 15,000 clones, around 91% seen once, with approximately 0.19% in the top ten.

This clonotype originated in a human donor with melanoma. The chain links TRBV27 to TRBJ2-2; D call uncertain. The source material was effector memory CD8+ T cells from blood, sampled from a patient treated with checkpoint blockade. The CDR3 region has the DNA TGTGCCAGCAGTTTTTCTAGTTTAACCGGGGAGCTGTTTTTT. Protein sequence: CASSFSSLTGELFF.